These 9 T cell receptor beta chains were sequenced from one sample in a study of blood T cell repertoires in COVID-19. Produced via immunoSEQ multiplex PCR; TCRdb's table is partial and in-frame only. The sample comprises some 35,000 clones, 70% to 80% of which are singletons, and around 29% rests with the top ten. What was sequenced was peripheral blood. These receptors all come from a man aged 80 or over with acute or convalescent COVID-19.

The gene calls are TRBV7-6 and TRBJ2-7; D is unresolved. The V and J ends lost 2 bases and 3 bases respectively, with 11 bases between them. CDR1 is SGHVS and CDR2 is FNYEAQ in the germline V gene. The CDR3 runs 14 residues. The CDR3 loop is CASSLSATSYEQYF. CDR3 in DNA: TGTGCCAGCAGCTTAAGCGCGACCAGCTACGAGCAGTACTTC.

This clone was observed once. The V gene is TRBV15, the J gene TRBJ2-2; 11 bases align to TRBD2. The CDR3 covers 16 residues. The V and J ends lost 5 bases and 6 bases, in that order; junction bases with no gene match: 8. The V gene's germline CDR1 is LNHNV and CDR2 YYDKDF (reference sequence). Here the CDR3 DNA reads TGTGCCACCAGCGGGGGACTAGCGGTTTTCGCCGGGGAGCTGTTTTTT. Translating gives CATSGGLAVFAGELFF.

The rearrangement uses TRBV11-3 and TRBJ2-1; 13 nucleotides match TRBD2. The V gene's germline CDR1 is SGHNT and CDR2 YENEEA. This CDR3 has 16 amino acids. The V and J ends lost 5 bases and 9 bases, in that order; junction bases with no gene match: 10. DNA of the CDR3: TGTGCCAGCAGCAGTCCACCCGGGACTAGCGGGATTGAGCAGTTCTTC. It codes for CASSSPPGTSGIEQFF.

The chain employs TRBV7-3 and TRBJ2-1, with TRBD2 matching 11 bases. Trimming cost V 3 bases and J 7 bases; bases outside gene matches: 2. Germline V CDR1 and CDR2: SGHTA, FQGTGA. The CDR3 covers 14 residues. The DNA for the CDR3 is TGTGCCAGCAGCTTGGGGACTAGCGGTAATGAGCAGTTCTTC. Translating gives CASSLGTSGNEQFF.

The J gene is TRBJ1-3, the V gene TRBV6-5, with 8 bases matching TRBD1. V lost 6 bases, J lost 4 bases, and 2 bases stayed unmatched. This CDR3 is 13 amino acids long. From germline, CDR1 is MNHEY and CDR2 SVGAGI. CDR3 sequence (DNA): TGTGCCAGCAGCGACAGGGGAGGAAACACCATATATTTT. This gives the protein CASSDRGGNTIYF.

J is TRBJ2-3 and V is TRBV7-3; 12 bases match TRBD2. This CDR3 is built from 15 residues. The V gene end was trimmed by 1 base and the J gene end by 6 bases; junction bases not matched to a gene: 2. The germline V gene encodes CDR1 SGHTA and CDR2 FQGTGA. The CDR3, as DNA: TGTGCCAGCAGCTTAAGACTAGCGGGAGCCGATACGCAGTATTTT. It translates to CASSLRLAGADTQYF.

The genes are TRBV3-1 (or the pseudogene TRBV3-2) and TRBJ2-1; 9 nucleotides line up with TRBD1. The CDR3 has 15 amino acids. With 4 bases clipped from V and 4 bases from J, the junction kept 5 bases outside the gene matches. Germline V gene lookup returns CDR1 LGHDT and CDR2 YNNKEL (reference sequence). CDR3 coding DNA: TGTGCCAGCAGCCTGCCGGACAGGGGTTACAATGAGCAGTTCTTC. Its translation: CASSLPDRGYNEQFF.

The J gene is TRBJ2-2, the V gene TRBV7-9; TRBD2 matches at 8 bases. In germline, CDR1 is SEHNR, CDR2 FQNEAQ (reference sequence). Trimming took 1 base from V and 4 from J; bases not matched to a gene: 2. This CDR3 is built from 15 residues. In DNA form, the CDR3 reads TGTGCCAGCAGCTTAGTCGGGACTAGCACCGGGGAGCTGTTTTTT. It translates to CASSLVGTSTGELFF.

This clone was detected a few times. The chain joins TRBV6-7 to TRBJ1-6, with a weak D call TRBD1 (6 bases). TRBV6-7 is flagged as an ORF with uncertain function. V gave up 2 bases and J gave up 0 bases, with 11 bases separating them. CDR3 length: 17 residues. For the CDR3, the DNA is TGTGCCAGCAGTTACGGGGGCGAAAGCTCCTATAATTCACCCCTCCACTTT. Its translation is CASSYGGESSYNSPLHF.